Presented here are 21 T cell receptor beta chains from one specimen sequenced in a study of blood T cell repertoires in COVID-19 (dated by TCRdb to the early 2020s). The library was made by the immunoSEQ multiplex PCR assay. Sourced from immuneACCESS, this table was stored by TCRdb with only in-frame sequences that have V and J called. A share of the clones is absent; for the studies checked, an unresolved V gene accounts for under half, and the remainder has no known explanation. Present in this sample are 110,000 to 150,000 clones, less than 80% of which were seen just once. Together, the top ten hold 3% to 4.5% of the sample. The sample taken for sequencing was peripheral blood. All receptors derive from a man between 60 and 70 years old with acute or convalescent COVID-19.

V is TRBV9 and J is TRBJ2-3; D might be TRBD1 (5 bases). The CDR3 has 14 residues. The germline V gene encodes CDR1 SGDLS and CDR2 YYNGEE. V lost 2 bases to trimming and J lost 4 bases, with 11 bases between them. CDR3 amino acids: CASSVSGKPDTQYF. CDR3 DNA sequence: TGTGCCAGCAGCGTCTCAGGGAAGCCAGATACGCAGTATTTT.

The chain joins TRBV5-1 to TRBJ2-3, with 8 bases that match TRBD2. The CDR3 totals 13 residues. Germline trimming cut 7 bases from V and 6 bases from J; bases unmatched to any gene: 7. CDR1 and CDR2 (germline): SGHRS, YFSETQ. The DNA for the CDR3 is TGCGCCAGCCGGGGGGCGGGAGGTGATACGCAGTATTTT. This translates into CASRGAGGDTQYF.

This rearrangement joins TRBV28 to TRBJ2-7; 8 nucleotides align to TRBD1. Trimming removed 6 bases from V and 2 bases from J; junction bases left unmatched: 6. From germline, CDR1 is MDHEN and CDR2 SYDVKM. This CDR3 contains 14 residues. Written as DNA, the CDR3 is TGTGCCAGCAGCTCCGGGACAGGCACCTACGAGCAGTACTTC. Translation: CASSSGTGTYEQYF.

Notes on this clone: Additional DNA sequences in this sample encode the identical CDR3. The V call is TRBV6-5, the J call TRBJ2-2; D uncertain. CDR1 and CDR2 (germline): MNHEY, SVGAGI. Trimming stripped 5 bases from V and 0 bases from J, with 7 bases between. This CDR3 region has 14 residues. The CDR3 protein is CASSKRTNTGELFF. The CDR3 DNA sequence: TGTGCCAGCAGTAAGCGCACGAACACCGGGGAGCTGTTTTTT.

The gene calls are TRBV25-1 and TRBJ1-2; 7 bases map to TRBD1. From germline, CDR1 is MGHDK and CDR2 SYGVNS. This CDR3 spans 15 amino acids. Trimming took 3 bases from V and 3 from J; bases not matched to a gene: 7. The CDR3 protein is CASSETGLGDYGYTF. Here the CDR3 DNA reads TGTGCCAGCAGTGAGACAGGGTTAGGAGACTATGGCTACACCTTC.

A few counts support this clone. The CDR3 nucleotides read TGTGCCAGCAGCTTAGCTAGCATCAATGAGCAGTTCTTC. Translated: CASSLASINEQFF. The rearrangement joins TRBV7-2 to TRBJ2-1; no clear D. Trimming left V 0 bases short and J 6 bases short, with 6 bases between. The germline gives CDR1 SGHTA, CDR2 FQGNSA. This CDR3 is 13 amino acids long.

The chain has TRBV6-6 and TRBJ2-5; 7 bases agree with TRBD1. The CDR3 totals 15 residues. Unmatched junction bases numbered 10, after V lost 4 bases and J lost 5 bases. Germline assignment: CDR1 MNHNY and CDR2 SVGAGI (reference sequence). CDR3 coding DNA: TGTGCCAGCAGTTGGGACAGCACCCTAGGGGAGACCCAGTACTTC. Its translation: CASSWDSTLGETQYF.

The J gene is TRBJ1-2, the V gene TRBV28; D is unclear. Germline V lookup: CDR1 MDHEN, CDR2 SYDVKM. The CDR3 has 12 amino acids. V dropped 8 bases and J dropped 8 bases, with 15 bases sitting between them. CDR3 sequence reads: CASVRGLSGYTF. Written as DNA, the CDR3 is TGTGCCAGCGTTCGGGGATTATCGGGCTACACCTTC.

The chain has TRBV9 and TRBJ2-2, with TRBD2 matching over 8 bases. The V gene's germline CDR1 is SGDLS and CDR2 YYNGEE. After removal of 5 bases from V and 4 bases from J, the junction contained 7 bases not matched to a gene. There are 15 residues in the CDR3. The CDR3 loop is CASSMKLAGTGELFF. CDR3 DNA sequence: TGTGCCAGCAGTATGAAGCTAGCGGGCACCGGGGAGCTGTTTTTT.

This sequence joins TRBV3-1 (or the pseudogene TRBV3-2) and TRBJ2-7; D gene uncertain. CDR3 length: 12 residues. With 1 base removed from V and 4 bases from J, the gap between germline ends came to 5 bases. The germline V gene encodes CDR1 LGHDT and CDR2 YNNKEL (reference sequence). CDR3 nucleotide sequence: TGTGCCAGCAGCCAAGTGAGGTACGAGCAGTACTTC. It yields the protein CASSQVRYEQYF.

The J gene is TRBJ2-7, the V gene TRBV6-2 or TRBV6-3, with D tentatively TRBD2 (6 bases). Trimming pared 6 bases from V and 4 bases from J, leaving 19 bases between. This CDR3 comprises 15 residues. CDR1 MNHEY and CDR2 SVGEGT come from the germline V gene. CDR3 amino acids: CASSPPRPGGYEQYF. In DNA form, the CDR3 reads TGTGCCAGCAGCCCCCCCAGGCCCGGGGGATACGAGCAGTACTTC.

The V and J genes are TRBV5-5 and TRBJ2-3; 9 nucleotides agree with TRBD1. Germline lookup yields CDR1 SGHKS and CDR2 YYEKEE (reference sequence). The CDR3 loop spans 17 amino acids. The V segment lost 2 bases and the J segment 0 bases; nucleotides outside the gene matches: 7. CDR3 sequence reads: CASSFPAGTGSTDTQYF. As DNA, the CDR3 is TGTGCCAGCAGCTTCCCCGCCGGGACAGGGAGCACAGATACGCAGTATTTT.

The chain uses TRBV11-1 and TRBJ2-7; D is undetermined. The V and J ends lost 0 bases and 4 bases respectively, with 13 bases between them. Germline assignment: CDR1 SGHAT and CDR2 FQDESV (reference sequence). The CDR3 runs to 15 residues. The chain's CDR3 is CASSLARVAAYEQYF. DNA of the CDR3: TGTGCCAGCAGCTTAGCCCGAGTTGCAGCGTACGAGCAGTACTTC.

Written as DNA, the CDR3 is TGTGCCAGCAGGAGCAGACAGAGCTCTGGAAACACCATATATTTT. It encodes CASRSRQSSGNTIYF. The chain couples TRBV2 to TRBJ1-3; TRBD1 is a possible D gene (5 bases). CDR1 and CDR2 from the germline V gene are SNHLY and FYNNEI. The CDR3 loop spans 15 amino acids. The V gene lost 6 bases and the J gene lost 0 bases, with 12 bases spanning the gap.

The V and J genes are TRBV28 and TRBJ1-5; D gene unclear. CDR1 is MDHEN and CDR2 is SYDVKM in the germline V gene. CDR3 length: 14 amino acids. The ends were cut back, 6 bases at V and 2 bases at J, with 11 bases in the middle. The CDR3 region is CASSIRSGNQPQHF. In DNA, the CDR3 is TGTGCCAGCAGCATAAGATCGGGCAATCAGCCCCAGCATTTT.

Notes on this clone: The same CDR3 arises from other DNA sequences in this sample as well. The rearrangement links TRBV6-5 to TRBJ2-7, with D tentatively TRBD1 (6 bases). This CDR3 is 12 amino acids long. Germline CDR1 and CDR2: MNHEY and SVGAGI. V lost 6 bases and J 2 bases, leaving 8 bases between the germline ends. The DNA of the CDR3 is TGTGCCAGCAGGGACAGTACCTACGAGCAGTACTTC. It yields the protein CASRDSTYEQYF.

The genes are TRBV24-1 and TRBJ1-2, with TRBD1 identical over 7 bases. This CDR3 is built from 14 residues. From germline, CDR1 is KGHDR and CDR2 SFDVKD. V shed 4 bases, J shed 13 bases, and the junction held 14 bases outside the gene matches. CDR3 DNA sequence: TGTGCCACCAGTGAGGGTTTAGATGGACAGGAGTTCACCTTC. Its protein product is CATSEGLDGQEFTF.

This clone has only a few counts. The chain combines TRBV10-3 with TRBJ2-5; D remains ambiguous. This CDR3 has 12 amino acids. Trimming stripped 3 bases from V and 4 bases from J, with 6 bases between. Germline CDR1 is ENHRY and CDR2 is SYGVKD. CDR3 in amino acids: CAISDPRETQYF. CDR3 nucleotide sequence: TGTGCCATCAGTGACCCGAGAGAGACCCAGTACTTC.

The chain recombines TRBV5-1 with TRBJ1-4; 9 bases line up with TRBD1. The V segment lost 3 bases and the J segment 5 bases; nucleotides outside the gene matches: 2. This CDR3 spans 14 amino acids. From germline, CDR1 is SGHRS and CDR2 YFSETQ. The CDR3 DNA sequence: TGCGCCAGCAGCTGGGGGACAGGGAATGAAAAACTGTTTTTT. Its protein is CASSWGTGNEKLFF.

The table lists this clone with a count of one. The V and J genes are TRBV4-3 and TRBJ2-7; no definite D call. The CDR3 length is 13 residues. CDR1 is LGHNA and CDR2 is YSLEER in the germline V gene. Trimming took off 0 bases at V and 6 bases at J, with 9 bases between the two ends. The chain's CDR3 is CASSQDQVSEQYF. Written as DNA, the CDR3 is TGCGCCAGCAGCCAAGATCAGGTCTCCGAGCAGTACTTC.

The J gene is TRBJ1-5, the V gene TRBV27, with D possibly matching TRBD1 (5 bases). This CDR3 comprises 15 residues. Trimming removed 7 bases at V and 3 bases at J, with 16 bases between. Per germline, CDR1 MNHEY and CDR2 SMNVEV (reference sequence). This CDR3 is CASMRDGRFNQPQHF. DNA of the CDR3: TGTGCCAGCATGCGGGACGGTCGTTTCAATCAGCCCCAGCATTTT.